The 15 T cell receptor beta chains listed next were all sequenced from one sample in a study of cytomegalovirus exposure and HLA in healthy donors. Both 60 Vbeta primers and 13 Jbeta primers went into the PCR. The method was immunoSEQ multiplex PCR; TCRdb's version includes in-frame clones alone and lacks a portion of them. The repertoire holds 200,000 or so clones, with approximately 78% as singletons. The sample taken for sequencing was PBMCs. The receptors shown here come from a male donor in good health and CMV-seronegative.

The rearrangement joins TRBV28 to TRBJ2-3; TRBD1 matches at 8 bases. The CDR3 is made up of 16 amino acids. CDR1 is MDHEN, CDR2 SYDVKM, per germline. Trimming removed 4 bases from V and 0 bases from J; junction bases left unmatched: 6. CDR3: CASSWNRGSSTDTQYF. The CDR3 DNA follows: TGTGCCAGCAGTTGGAACAGGGGGTCTAGCACAGATACGCAGTATTTT.

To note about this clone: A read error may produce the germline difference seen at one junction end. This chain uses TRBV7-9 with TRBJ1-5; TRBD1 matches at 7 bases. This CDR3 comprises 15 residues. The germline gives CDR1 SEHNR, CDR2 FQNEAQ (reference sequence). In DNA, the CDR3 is TGTTCCAGCAGCTTGACCGGGACAGCAAATCAGCCCCAGCATTTT. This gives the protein CSSSLTGTANQPQHF.

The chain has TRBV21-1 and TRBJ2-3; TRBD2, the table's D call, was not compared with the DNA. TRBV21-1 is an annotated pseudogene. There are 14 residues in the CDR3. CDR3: CASRSEGIADTQYF. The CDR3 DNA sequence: TGTGCCAGCAGATCTGAGGGTATAGCAGATACGCAGTATTTT.

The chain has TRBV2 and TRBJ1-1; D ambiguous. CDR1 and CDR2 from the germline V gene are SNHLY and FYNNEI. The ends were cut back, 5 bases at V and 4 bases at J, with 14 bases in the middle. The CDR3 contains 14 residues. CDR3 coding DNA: TGTGCCAGCAGTCTCATGAGCAGGCTCACTGAAGCTTTCTTT. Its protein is CASSLMSRLTEAFF. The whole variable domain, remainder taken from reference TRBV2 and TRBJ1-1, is EPEVTQTPSHQVTQMGQEVILRCVPISNHLYFYWYRQILGQKVEFLVSFYNNEISEKSEIFDDQFSVERPDGSNFTLKIRSTKLEDSAMYFCASSLMSRLTEAFFGQGTRLTVV.

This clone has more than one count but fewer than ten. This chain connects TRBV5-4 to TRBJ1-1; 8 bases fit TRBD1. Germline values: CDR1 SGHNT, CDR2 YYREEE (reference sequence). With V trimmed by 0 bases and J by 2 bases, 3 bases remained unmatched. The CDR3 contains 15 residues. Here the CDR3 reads CASSLGTGFNTEAFF. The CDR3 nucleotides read TGTGCCAGCAGCTTGGGGACAGGGTTTAACACTGAAGCTTTCTTT.

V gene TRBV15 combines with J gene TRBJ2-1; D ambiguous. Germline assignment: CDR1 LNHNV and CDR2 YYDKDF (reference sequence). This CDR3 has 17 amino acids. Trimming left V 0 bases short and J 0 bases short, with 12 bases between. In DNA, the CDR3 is TGTGCCACCAGCAGAGATTGGTCTGGCGGCTCCTACAATGAGCAGTTCTTC. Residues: CATSRDWSGGSYNEQFF.

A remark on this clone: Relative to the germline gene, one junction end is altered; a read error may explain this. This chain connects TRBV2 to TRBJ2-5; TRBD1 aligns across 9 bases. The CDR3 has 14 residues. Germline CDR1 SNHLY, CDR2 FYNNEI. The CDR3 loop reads CTSREDRGDGTQYF. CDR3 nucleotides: TGTACCAGCAGGGAGGACAGGGGTGACGGGACCCAGTACTTC.

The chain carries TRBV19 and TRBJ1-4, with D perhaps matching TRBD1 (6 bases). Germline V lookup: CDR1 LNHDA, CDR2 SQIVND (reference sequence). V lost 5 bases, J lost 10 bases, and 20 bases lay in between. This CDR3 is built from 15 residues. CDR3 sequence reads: CASSQHRTDPRKLFF. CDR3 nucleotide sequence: TGTGCCAGTAGTCAGCATCGGACAGACCCGAGAAAACTGTTTTTT. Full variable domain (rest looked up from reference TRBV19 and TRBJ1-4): DGGITQSPKYLFRKEGQNVTLSCEQNLNHDAMYWYRQDPGQGLRLIYYSQIVNDFQKGDIAEGYSVSREKKESFPLTVTSAQKNPTAFYLCASSQHRTDPRKLFFGSGTQLSVL.

The CDR3 loop is CASSSRQGASYGYTF. In nucleotides, the CDR3 is TGCGCCAGCAGCTCTCGACAGGGGGCCTCCTATGGCTACACCTTC. The chain has TRBV5-1 and TRBJ1-2; TRBD1 matches 10 bases. This CDR3 has 15 residues. V dropped 3 bases and J dropped 4; count of bases not matched to a gene: 6. The germline gives CDR1 SGHRS, CDR2 YFSETQ.

CDR3 protein: CASSKLSGEQFF. Written as DNA, the CDR3 is TGTGCCAGCAGTAAACTATCCGGTGAGCAGTTCTTC. The rearrangement links TRBV25-1 to TRBJ2-1, with D unresolved. The CDR3 runs 12 residues. Germline V gives CDR1 MGHDK, CDR2 SYGVNS. With 5 bases removed from V and 9 bases from J, the gap between germline ends came to 11 bases.

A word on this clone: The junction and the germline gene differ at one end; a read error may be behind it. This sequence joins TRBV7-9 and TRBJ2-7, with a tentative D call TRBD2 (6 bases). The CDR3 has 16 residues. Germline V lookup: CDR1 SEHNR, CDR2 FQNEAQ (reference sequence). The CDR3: CSSSATRDSLRYEQYF. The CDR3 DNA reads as TGTTCCAGCAGCGCTACCCGGGACTCACTTCGATACGAGCAGTACTTC.

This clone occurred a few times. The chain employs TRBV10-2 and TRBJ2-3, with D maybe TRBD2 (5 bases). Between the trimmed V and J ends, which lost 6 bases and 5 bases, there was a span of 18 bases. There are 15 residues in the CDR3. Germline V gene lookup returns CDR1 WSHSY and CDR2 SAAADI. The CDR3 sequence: CASSAYGRKGDTQYF. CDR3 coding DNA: TGCGCCAGCAGCGCCTATGGGAGAAAGGGAGATACGCAGTATTTT.

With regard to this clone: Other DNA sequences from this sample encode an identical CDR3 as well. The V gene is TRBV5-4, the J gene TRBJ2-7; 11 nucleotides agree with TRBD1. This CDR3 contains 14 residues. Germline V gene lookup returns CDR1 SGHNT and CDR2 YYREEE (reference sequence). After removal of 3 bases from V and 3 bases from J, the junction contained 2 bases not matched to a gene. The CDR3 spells CASSSGTGGYEQYF. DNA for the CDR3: TGTGCCAGCAGCTCCGGGACAGGGGGCTACGAGCAGTACTTC.

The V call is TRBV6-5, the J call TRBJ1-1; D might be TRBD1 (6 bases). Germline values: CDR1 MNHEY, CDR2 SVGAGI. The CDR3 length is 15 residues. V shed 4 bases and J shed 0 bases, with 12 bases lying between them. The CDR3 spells CASSLTGTVNTEAFF. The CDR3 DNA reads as TGTGCCAGCAGTTTAACAGGGACGGTGAACACTGAAGCTTTCTTT.

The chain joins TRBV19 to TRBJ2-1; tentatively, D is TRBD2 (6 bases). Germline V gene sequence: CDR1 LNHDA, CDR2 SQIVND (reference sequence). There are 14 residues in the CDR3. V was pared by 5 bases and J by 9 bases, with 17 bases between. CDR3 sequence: CASSRNILAFEQFF. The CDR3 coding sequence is TGTGCCAGTAGTCGAAATATCCTAGCGTTTGAGCAGTTCTTC.